A selection of T cell receptor beta chains follows, all from one sample in a study of technical replicates of blood from a handful of donors. This table comes from immunoSEQ multiplex PCR, and its TCRdb copy is limited to in-frame clones, with some not included. The data hold 55,000 to 80,000 clones, with about nine tenths observed a single time. The specimen was PBMCs. The source is a human donor in good health. Some clones in this sample may be carry-over from other donors' samples. Both conserved end residues are part of each CDR3. The D gene is left open where the match is weak. Size values are once, few and many counts, or a class for expanded clones, and some rows have none.

clone_size	v_call	d_call	j_call	cdr3_nt	cdr3_aa
NA	TRBV5-1	NA	TRBJ2-2	TGCGCCAGCAGCTTGGCCGCAAGACAGACGAACACCGGGGAGCTGTTTTTT	CASSLAARQTNTGELFF
NA	TRBV7-2	NA	TRBJ2-1	TGTGCCAGTGACAAAGGACAGTTCTACAATGAGCAGTTCTTC	CASDKGQFYNEQFF
once	TRBV5-1	NA	TRBJ1-6	TGCGCCAGCAGTATCGCAGGGGTGTCACCCCTCCACTTT	CASSIAGVSPLHF
NA	TRBV6-5	TRBD1	TRBJ1-2	TGTGCCAGCAGTTTAAACCGGGACAGACACTATGGCTACACCTTC	CASSLNRDRHYGYTF
once	TRBV7-8	TRBD1	TRBJ1-6	TGTGCCAGCAGCTTGGGACAGGGGTCTGCTCCCCTCCACTTT	CASSLGQGSAPLHF
NA	TRBV10-2	NA	TRBJ2-7	TGCGCCAGCAGTGCTTCGGCAGGGACTGGCTCCTACGAGCAGTACTTC	CASSASAGTGSYEQYF
many	TRBV6-1	NA	TRBJ2-5	TGTGCCAGCAGTGAAGTTGGAGGGAGCAGCGAGACCCAGTACTTC	CASSEVGGSSETQYF
NA	TRBV5-4	NA	TRBJ1-4	TGTGCCAGCAGCCAATTGTCGGGAACAAATGAAAAACTGTTTTTT	CASSQLSGTNEKLFF
NA	TRBV5-6	TRBD1	TRBJ2-2	TGTGCCAGCAGCTTGGTTGGACAGGGCCCCACCGGGGAGCTGTTTTTT	CASSLVGQGPTGELFF
NA	TRBV7-8	NA	TRBJ2-1	TGTGCCAGGGAGCGGAGCTCCTACAATGAGCAGTTCTTC	CARERSSYNEQFF
NA	TRBV29-1	TRBD2	TRBJ2-7	TGCAGCGTGAGGGAATTTGGCGGGAGGGCCGTCGAGCAGTACTTC	CSVREFGGRAVEQYF
NA	TRBV7-9	TRBD2	TRBJ2-1	TGTGCCAGCAGCTATACCGGACTAGCGGGAGGAAATGAGCAGTTCTTC	CASSYTGLAGGNEQFF
NA	TRBV5-6	TRBD2	TRBJ2-5	TGTGCCAGCAGGGGGACTAGCGGGGACCAAGAGACCCAGTACTTC	CASRGTSGDQETQYF
NA	TRBV5-8	NA	TRBJ1-5	TGTGCCAGCAGCGCCACGGGACTGAGCAATCAGCCCCAGCATTTT	CASSATGLSNQPQHF
NA	TRBV12-5	NA	TRBJ1-3	TGTGCTAGTGGTTTGGTACTTGGACAGAGCTCTGGAAACACCATATATTTT	CASGLVLGQSSGNTIYF
NA	TRBV2	TRBD2	TRBJ2-7	TGTGCCAGCAGTTCTACTAGCGGGGGGGCCGGGCTCGAGCAGTACTTC	CASSSTSGGAGLEQYF
NA	TRBV7-2	NA	TRBJ1-2	TGTGCCAGCAGCTTAGGGCTAAAGGGGTATGGCTACACCTTC	CASSLGLKGYGYTF
NA	TRBV7-2	NA	TRBJ2-1	TGTGCCAGCAGCCCCCGAGAATTCAATGAGCAGTTCTTC	CASSPREFNEQFF
NA	TRBV9	NA	TRBJ2-3	TGTGCCAGCAGCGTCTACCGGAGCACAGATACGCAGTATTTT	CASSVYRSTDTQYF
NA	TRBV9	TRBD1	TRBJ1-2	TGTGCCAGCAGCGCAGGGGGCAGGTACCCTAACTATGGCTACACCTTC	CASSAGGRYPNYGYTF
NA	TRBV4-2	TRBD1	TRBJ1-5	TGTGCCAGCAGCCAGGGTAGACAGGGGGCACGGAATCAGCCCCAGCATTTT	CASSQGRQGARNQPQHF
NA	TRBV7-3	NA	TRBJ1-2	TGTGCCAGCAGCTTTACAGGGCAGGGTGGCTACACCTTC	CASSFTGQGGYTF
once	TRBV19	NA	TRBJ1-4	TGTGCCAGTAGTCCCGTTGCAACTAATGAAAAACTGTTTTTT	CASSPVATNEKLFF
NA	TRBV18	NA	TRBJ2-5	TGTGCCAGCTCACAGAATCTTGCCCGGGTATCTTTGGGAGAGACCCAGTACTTC	CASSQNLARVSLGETQYF
NA	TRBV10-2	NA	TRBJ2-1	TGCGCCAGCAGCAAGGGGTGGGGCAATGAGCAGTTCTTC	CASSKGWGNEQFF
NA	TRBV15	NA	TRBJ1-1	TGTGCCACCAGCATTGGACAGCTTGAAGCTTTCTTT	CATSIGQLEAFF
NA	TRBV7-9	NA	TRBJ1-2	TGTGCCAGCAGCCGGGGTGATGGCTATGGCTACACCTTC	CASSRGDGYGYTF
NA	TRBV11-2	NA	TRBJ2-7	TGTGCCAGCAGCTTAGGGGACAACTACGAGCAGTACTTC	CASSLGDNYEQYF
NA	TRBV7-2	TRBD2	TRBJ2-5	TGTGCCAGCAGCTTAGCGCGCTCTAGCGGGACCCAGTACTTC	CASSLARSSGTQYF
NA	TRBV7-3	NA	TRBJ1-2	TGTGCCAGCAGCTTAACTGGGGGGGGTAATAACTATGGCTACACCTTC	CASSLTGGGNNYGYTF
NA	TRBV5-1	NA	TRBJ2-7	TGCGCCAGCAGGAGGGGGCGGGAGGCCTACGAGCAGTACTTC	CASRRGREAYEQYF
NA	TRBV11-1	TRBD2	TRBJ2-1	TGTGCCAGCAGCATGGGACTAGCGGGAGGTATAGGCTACAATGAGCAGTTCTTC	CASSMGLAGGIGYNEQFF
NA	TRBV7-3	NA	TRBJ1-1	TGTGCCAGCAGCCTGGGACAATTCGCGACTGAAGCTTTCTTT	CASSLGQFATEAFF
few	TRBV19	NA	TRBJ2-7	TGTGCCAGTAGTTTTTCTAGTTCGTACGAGCAGTACTTC	CASSFSSSYEQYF
NA	TRBV7-2	TRBD2	TRBJ2-7	TGTGCCAGCAGCTTAGCGGGAGGGGTGAACGAGCAGTACTTC	CASSLAGGVNEQYF
NA	TRBV19	TRBD1	TRBJ1-6	TGTGCCAGTAGTCCAGGGGGCGACTATAATTCACCCCTCCACTTT	CASSPGGDYNSPLHF
NA	TRBV6-5	TRBD1	TRBJ1-2	TGTGCCAGCAGGGAACCGGGACAGGGGATGCGCTACACCTTC	CASREPGQGMRYTF
once	TRBV10-3	TRBD2	TRBJ2-5	TGTGCCATCAGTGGTCCGGCTAGCGGAGACCAAGAGACCCAGTACTTC	CAISGPASGDQETQYF
NA	TRBV7-6	NA	TRBJ1-5	TGTGCCAGCAGCTTACTTTATCAGCCCCAGCATTTT	CASSLLYQPQHF
NA	TRBV19	TRBD1	TRBJ1-5	TGTGCCAGTAGTTGGGGACAGGGCGATCAGCCCCAGCATTTT	CASSWGQGDQPQHF
once	TRBV7-2	NA	TRBJ2-7	TGTGCCAGCAGCTTAGGGCCTAGCTGGGAGCAGTACTTC	CASSLGPSWEQYF
NA	TRBV9	NA	TRBJ2-5	TGTGCCAGCAGCGCAACCGGGACAAAAGAGACCCAGTACTTC	CASSATGTKETQYF
NA	TRBV19	TRBD1	TRBJ2-5	TGTGCCAGTAGTATGCTCCGGGACAGGGGCAGGGAGACCCAGTACTTC	CASSMLRDRGRETQYF
NA	TRBV10-3	NA	TRBJ2-1	TGTGCCATCAGTGAGGGAGCGAATGAGCAGTTCTTC	CAISEGANEQFF
NA	TRBV5-3	TRBD2	TRBJ2-6	TGTGCCAGAAATAGCGGGGTAAGCTCTGGGGCCAACGTCCTGACTTTC	CARNSGVSSGANVLTF
once	TRBV7-9	TRBD2	TRBJ2-2	TGTGCCAGCAGGCCAACGGGGGGACGGAACACCGGGGAGCTGTTTTTT	CASRPTGGRNTGELFF
once	TRBV30	TRBD1	TRBJ2-1	TGTGCCTGGAGTGCCGGACAGGGTGAGCAGTTCTTC	CAWSAGQGEQFF
NA	TRBV4-3	NA	TRBJ1-1	TGCGCCAGCAGCCAAGACAGGGGAAACACTGAAGCTTTCTTT	CASSQDRGNTEAFF
NA	TRBV7-8	NA	TRBJ1-2	TGTGCCAGCAGCCGAGGACGGACAAATAGCTATGGCTACACCTTC	CASSRGRTNSYGYTF
NA	TRBV20-1	NA	TRBJ2-1	TGCAGTGCTGCGCCTCAGTTCTTC	CSAAPQFF
NA	TRBV7-9	TRBD2	TRBJ2-2	TGTGCCAGCGGCATACTAGCGGGGCTAACCGGGGAGCTGTTTTTT	CASGILAGLTGELFF
NA	TRBV6-6	TRBD1	TRBJ1-1	TGTGCCAGCAGTTACTCCAGGGGGAGCACTGAAGCTTTCTTT	CASSYSRGSTEAFF
NA	TRBV7-2	NA	TRBJ2-5	TGTGCCAGCAGGATCCAAAGCGAGGGCCGACGGGACCAGTACTTC	CASRIQSEGRRDQYF
NA	TRBV6-1	TRBD1	TRBJ2-2	TGTGCCAGATCCGGGACAGGGGATACCGGGGAGCTGTTTTTT	CARSGTGDTGELFF
NA	TRBV7-8	NA	TRBJ2-1	TGTGCCAGCAGCTTAGGGGGAGTGGCCTACAATGAGCAGTTCTTC	CASSLGGVAYNEQFF
once	TRBV6-5	NA	TRBJ2-2	TGTGCCAGCAGTTCCTTCGGCACCGGGGAGCTGTTTTTT	CASSSFGTGELFF
NA	TRBV10-3	NA	TRBJ1-1	TGTGCCATCAGAGACGCGACGGGGAGTGCAACTGAAGCTTTCTTT	CAIRDATGSATEAFF
NA	TRBV7-2	TRBD1	TRBJ1-1	TGTGCCAGCAGCCGACAGGGAGCCCCTGGAGGGAACACTGAAGCTTTCTTT	CASSRQGAPGGNTEAFF
few	TRBV29-1	TRBD1	TRBJ1-1	TGCAGCGTTGGTCAGGGGGCCTCTGAAGCTTTCTTT	CSVGQGASEAFF